The entry below describes one T cell receptor (beta chain). A clone one base away is much larger, so this may be a read error. Both TCRalpha and TCRbeta chains were reverse transcribed with V-gene-specific primers. The authors ran 20 PCR cycles to amplify TCRs with a constant-region primer and V-primer adapter. TCRdb recomputed calls from the reads with MiXCR, one row per CDR3 protein. This table holds around 90,000 distinct CDR3 sequences, approximately 19% found once. The data originate from a study of low-dose radiotherapy and immunotherapy resistance in tumors. Time point specified: before trial treatment. This sequence was found in a male donor with prostate cancer. This specimen was PBMCs, taken before treatment.

The DNA of the CDR3 is TGTGCCAGCAGTACGCTAGCGGGGGGGCTCTATGAGCAGTACTTC. The encoded protein is CASSTLAGGLYEQYF. The rearrangement links TRBV6-2 or TRBV6-3 to TRBJ2-7, with 12 bases that match TRBD2. The germline gives CDR1 MNHEY, CDR2 SVGEGT. Trimming removed 5 bases from V and 7 bases from J; junction bases left unmatched: 9. The CDR3 is made up of 15 amino acids.